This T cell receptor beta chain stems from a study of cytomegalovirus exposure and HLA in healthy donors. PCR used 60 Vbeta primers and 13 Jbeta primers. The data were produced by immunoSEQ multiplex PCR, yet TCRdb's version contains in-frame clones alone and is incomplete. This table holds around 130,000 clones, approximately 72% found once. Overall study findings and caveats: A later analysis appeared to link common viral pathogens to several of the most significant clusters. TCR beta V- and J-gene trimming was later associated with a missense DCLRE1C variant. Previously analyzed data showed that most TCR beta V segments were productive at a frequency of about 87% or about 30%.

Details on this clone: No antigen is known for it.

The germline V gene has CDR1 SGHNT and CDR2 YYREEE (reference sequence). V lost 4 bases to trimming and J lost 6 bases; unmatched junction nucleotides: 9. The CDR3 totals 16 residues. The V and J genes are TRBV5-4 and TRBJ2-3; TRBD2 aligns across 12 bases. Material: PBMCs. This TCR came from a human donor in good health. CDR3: CASSNLAGGGADTQYF. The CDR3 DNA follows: TGTGCCAGCAGCAATCTAGCGGGAGGGGGTGCGGATACGCAGTATTTT.